The source of this TCR beta chain is a study of blood T cell repertoires in COVID-19. Study at large: T cells, B-cell-depleted T cells, or PBMCs supplied cDNA or gDNA.

Only in-frame clones appear in the TCRdb table, and some are missing; sequencing was by immunoSEQ multiplex PCR. The data contain roughly 110,000 clones, about 91% of them seen just once; the ten biggest clones take up 5.5% to 8%. The junction had 7 bases not matched to a gene; V was cut back by 5 bases and J by 3 bases. The CDR3 length is 16 residues. Germline assignment: CDR1 LGHDT and CDR2 YNNKEL (reference sequence). The V and J genes are TRBV3-1 (or the pseudogene TRBV3-2) and TRBJ2-5; TRBD2 matches 12 bases. Sequenced: peripheral blood. This receptor was identified in a man aged 50 to 60 with active or convalescent COVID-19. The CDR3: CASSFRTSGDKETQYF. The CDR3, as DNA: TGTGCCAGCAGCTTTCGGACTAGCGGGGATAAAGAGACCCAGTACTTC.